This is a list of T cell receptor beta chains from one sample in a study of OX40 agonist ivuxolimab in advanced cancers. Sequencing was performed with immunoSEQ multiplex PCR; in TCRdb, only in-frame clones are kept and a portion is missing. In the table there are 9,500 to 15,000 clones, about four fifths of which are singletons. The sequenced sample was CD4+ or CD8+ T cells sorted from blood, obtained in a trial of the OX40 agonist ivuxolimab. The receptor source for this set is an adult with an advanced solid tumor such as melanoma, head and neck, liver or kidney cancer. CDR3s include the opening cysteine and the closing phenylalanine or tryptophan. The order of the fields is CDR3 DNA, CDR3 protein, J gene, clone size, V gene, D gene. D genes are given only for firm matches. Size is stated for part of the rows, as once, few or many counts, or as a class when the clone is expanded.

cdr3_nt: TGTGCCAGCAGCTTGGGACAGGGGGGAGGCTACACCTTC
cdr3_aa: CASSLGQGGGYTF
j_call: TRBJ1-2
clone_size: NA
v_call: TRBV7-9
d_call: TRBD1

cdr3_nt: TGTGCCACCAGCAGAGATCCGAGGTGGCCCCAGCATTTT
cdr3_aa: CATSRDPRWPQHF
j_call: TRBJ1-5
clone_size: NA
v_call: TRBV15
d_call: NA

cdr3_nt: TGTGCCAGCAGCCTCCGTGGTATAGGAAACACCATATATTTT
cdr3_aa: CASSLRGIGNTIYF
j_call: TRBJ1-3
clone_size: NA
v_call: TRBV27
d_call: NA

cdr3_nt: TGTGCCAGCAGATTCCCGACAGGGGACGCTTTCTTT
cdr3_aa: CASRFPTGDAFF
j_call: TRBJ1-1
clone_size: few
v_call: TRBV6-5
d_call: TRBD1

cdr3_nt: TGTGCCAGCAGCGTAGCTCTCGTACCTTACAATGAGCAGTTCTTC
cdr3_aa: CASSVALVPYNEQFF
j_call: TRBJ2-1
clone_size: NA
v_call: TRBV9
d_call: NA

cdr3_nt: TGTGCCAGCAGTGTGCTCTCACTAGCGGGGGTCCAAGAGACCCAGTACTTC
cdr3_aa: CASSVLSLAGVQETQYF
j_call: TRBJ2-5
clone_size: NA
v_call: TRBV27
d_call: TRBD2

cdr3_nt: TGCGCCAGCAGCCAAGGACAGCTGCCCACTGAAGCTTTCTTT
cdr3_aa: CASSQGQLPTEAFF
j_call: TRBJ1-1
clone_size: NA
v_call: TRBV4-3
d_call: NA

cdr3_nt: TGTGCCAGCAGTTACGACAGCAGCGAGCAGTACTTC
cdr3_aa: CASSYDSSEQYF
j_call: TRBJ2-7
clone_size: few
v_call: TRBV6-5
d_call: NA

cdr3_nt: TGTGCCAGCAGTTTTTCGCTCCTAGCAAGCGAGCAGTTCTTC
cdr3_aa: CASSFSLLASEQFF
j_call: TRBJ2-1
clone_size: NA
v_call: TRBV27
d_call: NA

cdr3_nt: TGTGCCAGCAGCAGGGGACAGAACAAGGGGCAGTACTTC
cdr3_aa: CASSRGQNKGQYF
j_call: TRBJ2-7
clone_size: NA
v_call: TRBV7-2
d_call: TRBD1

cdr3_nt: TGCGCCAGCAGCCAAGTCATGCGACTAGCTACAGATACGCAGTATTTT
cdr3_aa: CASSQVMRLATDTQYF
j_call: TRBJ2-3
clone_size: NA
v_call: TRBV4-1
d_call: TRBD2

cdr3_nt: TGCGCCAGCAGCCGAATTAGACAGAACTATGGCTACACCTTC
cdr3_aa: CASSRIRQNYGYTF
j_call: TRBJ1-2
clone_size: NA
v_call: TRBV4-3
d_call: NA

cdr3_nt: TGTGCCAGCAGTTACGAAGGACAGGGGACAGATACGCAGTATTTT
cdr3_aa: CASSYEGQGTDTQYF
j_call: TRBJ2-3
clone_size: NA
v_call: TRBV6-5
d_call: TRBD1

cdr3_nt: TGTGCCAGCAGCATAACCAATGAGCAGTTCTTC
cdr3_aa: CASSITNEQFF
j_call: TRBJ2-1
clone_size: NA
v_call: TRBV4-2
d_call: NA

cdr3_nt: TGTGCCAGCAGTGAAGTTCGGGGACTTGAGCAGTTCTTC
cdr3_aa: CASSEVRGLEQFF
j_call: TRBJ2-1
clone_size: NA
v_call: TRBV2
d_call: NA

cdr3_nt: TGTGCCAGCAGCATGGGACCGAACTACGAGCAGTACTTC
cdr3_aa: CASSMGPNYEQYF
j_call: TRBJ2-7
clone_size: NA
v_call: TRBV11-2
d_call: NA

cdr3_nt: TGTGCCAGCAGCCAAGGCGGCTGGCGGGACAACGAGCAGTACTTC
cdr3_aa: CASSQGGWRDNEQYF
j_call: TRBJ2-7
clone_size: few
v_call: TRBV14
d_call: NA

cdr3_nt: TGTGCCAGTAGTATAGATCGGGAAGGGAACACCGGGGAGCTGTTTTTT
cdr3_aa: CASSIDREGNTGELFF
j_call: TRBJ2-2
clone_size: NA
v_call: TRBV19
d_call: NA

cdr3_nt: TGTGCCAGCAGCCCACCGGGGGAGTTTTACTCCAATGAGCAGTTCTTC
cdr3_aa: CASSPPGEFYSNEQFF
j_call: TRBJ2-1
clone_size: once
v_call: TRBV7-9
d_call: NA

cdr3_nt: TGCAGCGTCTACACAGATACGCAGTATTTT
cdr3_aa: CSVYTDTQYF
j_call: TRBJ2-3
clone_size: NA
v_call: TRBV29-1
d_call: NA

cdr3_nt: TGTGCCAGCAGTGATGGACAGAACACTGAAGCTTTCTTT
cdr3_aa: CASSDGQNTEAFF
j_call: TRBJ1-1
clone_size: few
v_call: TRBV6-6
d_call: NA

cdr3_nt: TGCGCCAGCATAGGACAGGGTGCCATCCCCGGGTCTGGAAACACCATATATTTT
cdr3_aa: CASIGQGAIPGSGNTIYF
j_call: TRBJ1-3
clone_size: NA
v_call: TRBV10-2
d_call: TRBD1